Described below is a single T cell receptor beta chain sequence and its context. TCRdb keeps only in-frame clones here, not all; method: immunoSEQ multiplex PCR. The data contain some 74,000 clones, about 88% of them singletons. The CDR3 consists of 15 residues. Trimming pared 1 base from V and 7 bases from J, leaving 13 bases between. Germline V CDR1 and CDR2: SGHTA, FQGNSA. This sample is part of a study of OX40 agonist ivuxolimab in advanced cancers. On the study more broadly: In this cohort, patients received ivuxolimab, an agonistic anti-OX40 (CD134) antibody.

This receptor was obtained from an adult with an advanced solid tumor such as melanoma, head and neck, liver or kidney cancer. Sample: CD4+ or CD8+ T cells sorted from blood, taken in a trial of the OX40 agonist ivuxolimab. J is TRBJ1-4 and V is TRBV7-2, with D possibly matching TRBD1 (6 bases). CDR3 in amino acids: CASSLGVGRGEKLFF. The CDR3 DNA reads TGTGCCAGCAGCTTAGGCGTGGGCAGGGGTGAAAAACTGTTTTTT.